This T cell receptor beta chain was sequenced for a study of Graves' ophthalmopathy and Graves' hyperthyroidism. The table lists this clonotype with many counts. TCR beta CDR3 regions were amplified from RNA transcripts. HTBI primers were used in a first-round RT-PCR, which preceded a second-round multiplex PCR. TCRdb passed the multiplex PCR reads through MiXCR, listing each CDR3 protein once. The table includes about 370,000 distinct CDR3 sequences, about a sixth detected once. This CDR3 contains 13 residues. Germline values: CDR1 DFQATT, CDR2 SNEGSKA (reference sequence). V trimming: 5 bases; J trimming: 5 bases; junction bases outside the gene matches: 3.

The source of this sequence is an adult woman with stable Graves' hyperthyroidism. Sequenced input: peripheral blood. The rearrangement links TRBV20-1 to TRBJ1-6, with TRBD1 matching over 7 bases. CDR3 nucleotides: TGCAGTGCTCCCGGGACAGATAATTCACCCCTCCACTTT. Amino acid sequence: CSAPGTDNSPLHF.